The 6 T cell receptor beta chains given below trace back to one sample, sequenced in a study of cytomegalovirus exposure and HLA in healthy donors. Researchers ran the PCR with 60 Vbeta and 13 Jbeta primers. The protocol was immunoSEQ multiplex PCR, while the TCRdb copy is restricted to in-frame clones and leaves out a portion. The table records roughly 200,000 clones, around nine tenths of them present only once. The specimen was PBMCs. These TCRs come from a woman aged 25 to 39 in good health and CMV-seronegative.

V and J are TRBV2 and TRBJ1-1; D not certain. This CDR3 region has 13 residues. V dropped 6 bases and J dropped 5 bases, with 13 bases sitting between them. Germline lookup yields CDR1 SNHLY and CDR2 FYNNEI. The CDR3 region has the DNA TGTGCCAGCAGCGCCGAACGGTCTACTGAAGCTTTCTTT. This sequence encodes CASSAERSTEAFF.

V gene TRBV4-1 combines with J gene TRBJ1-3; D not resolved. V was cut by 0 bases and J by 4 bases, with 10 bases left in between. The V gene's germline CDR1 is MGHRA and CDR2 YSYEKL. The length of the CDR3 is 15 residues. As DNA, the CDR3 is TGCGCCAGCAGCCAAGAATCAACGAGAGGAAACACCATATATTTT. The encoded protein is CASSQESTRGNTIYF.

The chain links TRBV7-9 to TRBJ2-1, with 13 positions matching TRBD2. The V gene's germline CDR1 is SEHNR and CDR2 FQNEAQ (reference sequence). Trimming removed 6 bases from V and 1 base from J; junction bases left unmatched: 0. This CDR3 has 15 amino acids. The CDR3: CASRTSGGSYNEQFF. CDR3 DNA: TGTGCCAGCAGGACTAGCGGGGGGTCCTACAATGAGCAGTTCTTC. Together with reference TRBV7-9 and TRBJ2-1, the CDR3 gives the full variable domain: DTGVSQNPRHKITKRGQNVTFRCDPISEHNRLYWYRQTLGQGPEFLTYFQNEAQLEKSRLLSDRFSAERPKGSFSTLEIQRTEQGDSAMYLCASRTSGGSYNEQFFGPGTRLTVL.

This sequence joins TRBV7-9 and TRBJ1-4, with a possible D match to TRBD1 (5 bases). The CDR3 contains 15 residues. From germline, CDR1 is SEHNR and CDR2 FQNEAQ (reference sequence). V lost 3 bases and J lost 8, with 16 bases in between. CDR3 amino acids: CASSFVGANREKLFF. Here the CDR3 DNA reads TGTGCCAGCAGCTTTGTAGGGGCGAATCGCGAAAAACTGTTTTTT.

The chain couples TRBV27 to TRBJ2-3; 10 nucleotides align to TRBD1. The ends lost 11 bases at V and 4 bases at J; junction bases unmatched: 6. The germline gives CDR1 MNHEY, CDR2 SMNVEV (reference sequence). This CDR3 has 13 residues. CDR3 sequence: CAAGDRGADTQYF. The CDR3 DNA is TGTGCCGCAGGGGACAGGGGAGCAGATACGCAGTATTTT.

V and J are TRBV2 and TRBJ2-4; 7 bases align to TRBD1. The CDR3 extends over 12 amino acids. Germline lookup yields CDR1 SNHLY and CDR2 FYNNEI. V trimming: 7 bases; J trimming: 5 bases; junction bases outside the gene matches: 2. The CDR3 loop is CASTGTENIQYF. The CDR3 nucleotides read TGTGCCAGCACCGGGACAGAAAACATTCAGTACTTC.